These 16 T cell receptor beta chains were all obtained from the same sample, sequenced in a study of blood T cell repertoires in COVID-19. Repertoires were generated with immunoSEQ multiplex PCR, while TCRdb's copy carries only in-frame clones and drops some. This sample has around 220,000 clones, with around 83% found just once. The sample comprised peripheral blood. The receptor source for this set is a woman aged 50 to 60 with COVID-19, enrolled during active disease.

The chain is built from TRBV7-2 and TRBJ1-2; D call uncertain. Trimming shortened V by 5 bases and J by 0 bases, and 10 bases separated the two germline ends. The germline CDR1 and CDR2 sequences are SGHTA and FQGNSA. CDR3 length: 14 residues. CDR3 protein: CASSLGVSNYGYTF. In nucleotides, the CDR3 is TGTGCCAGCAGCCTTGGAGTTTCTAACTATGGCTACACCTTC.

This sequence joins TRBV7-2 and TRBJ1-1, with D perhaps matching TRBD1 (6 bases). Trimming removed 0 bases at V and 5 bases at J, with 13 bases between. Per germline, CDR1 SGHTA and CDR2 FQGNSA. CDR3 length: 15 amino acids. This CDR3 reads CASSLAGGRSTEAFF. The DNA of the CDR3 is TGTGCCAGCAGCTTAGCCGGGGGGCGGAGTACTGAAGCTTTCTTT.

This clone was seen a few times. The V and J genes are TRBV4-3 and TRBJ2-1, with TRBD2 matching over 10 bases. This CDR3 region has 15 residues. CDR1 is LGHNA and CDR2 is YSLEER in the germline V gene. J was trimmed by 15 bases and V by 0 bases; bases with no gene match: 11. The CDR3 nucleotides are TGCGCCAGCAGCCAAGATCGAAGCGGGGGGGCGAGGATGTTCTTC. Translating gives CASSQDRSGGARMFF.

This chain links TRBV9 with TRBJ2-2; D is perhaps TRBD2 (5 bases). Germline loops: CDR1 SGDLS, CDR2 YYNGEE. This CDR3 region has 15 residues. V dropped 0 bases and J dropped 1 base, with 7 bases sitting between them. Here the CDR3 reads CASSVAGWNTGELFF. Written as DNA, the CDR3 is TGTGCCAGCAGCGTAGCGGGGTGGAACACCGGGGAGCTGTTTTTT.

V gene TRBV11-3 combines with J gene TRBJ2-7, with TRBD1 identical over 9 bases. The CDR3 contains 19 residues. With 1 base clipped from V and 6 bases from J, the junction kept 19 bases outside the gene matches. CDR1 SGHNT and CDR2 YENEEA come from the germline V gene. The CDR3 loop is CASSLGTGTGNPTRGEQYF. The CDR3 coding sequence is TGTGCCAGCAGCTTAGGGACCGGGACAGGGAATCCGACCCGTGGCGAGCAGTACTTC.

The gene calls are TRBV15 and TRBJ2-3, with D maybe TRBD2 (7 bases). The germline gives CDR1 LNHNV, CDR2 YYDKDF (reference sequence). The V end was cut by 0 bases, the J end by 0 bases, with 13 bases between. This CDR3 is 17 amino acids long. In nucleotides, the CDR3 is TGTGCCACCAGCAGAGATGGGGCGGGGGCCAGCACAGATACGCAGTATTTT. This sequence encodes CATSRDGAGASTDTQYF. The whole variable domain, remainder taken from reference TRBV15 and TRBJ2-3, is DAMVIQNPRYQVTQFGKPVTLSCSQTLNHNVMYWYQQKSSQAPKLLFHYYDKDFNNEADTPDNFQSRRPNTSFCFLDIRSPGLGDTAMYLCATSRDGAGASTDTQYFGPGTRLTVL.

This clone was recorded once. V usage is TRBV29-1 and J usage is TRBJ2-5; perhaps TRBD2 as D (5 bases). Germline CDR1 SQVTM, CDR2 ANQGSEA. The CDR3 consists of 13 residues. The germline V and J ends were trimmed by 5 bases and 1 base, with 11 bases remaining between them. The CDR3 coding sequence is TGCAGCGTTCTCGGGGTCAGCCAAGAGACCCAGTACTTC. Its protein product is CSVLGVSQETQYF.

The chain combines TRBV21-1 with TRBJ2-7; no check of the table's D call, TRBD1, against the DNA was made. TRBV21-1 is a documented pseudogene. There are 16 residues in the CDR3. Here the CDR3 DNA reads TGTGCCAGCAGCAAAGCGCAGGGACAGGGCAATAGGGAGCAGTACTTC. It encodes CASSKAQGQGNREQYF.

This clone was counted only a few times. The chain is built from TRBV10-3 and TRBJ2-3; D perhaps matches TRBD2 (7 bases). Trimming shortened V by 4 bases and J by 4 bases, and 15 bases separated the two germline ends. Germline V gene lookup returns CDR1 ENHRY and CDR2 SYGVKD. CDR3 length: 15 residues. The CDR3 nucleotides are TGTGCCATCAGTGGGAGGGGGGGCACGGCAGATACGCAGTATTTT. Protein: CAISGRGGTADTQYF.

The chain links TRBV28 to TRBJ1-2, with TRBD1 matching 10 bases. The CDR3 length is 12 residues. The V and J ends lost 8 bases and 9 bases, in that order; junction bases with no gene match: 6. Germline assignment: CDR1 MDHEN and CDR2 SYDVKM. The CDR3 sequence: CASGDRGLSYTF. The CDR3 DNA reads TGTGCCAGCGGGGACAGGGGTTTAAGCTACACCTTC.

The chain is built from TRBV5-4 and TRBJ2-1, with TRBD2 identical over 8 bases. Per the germline V gene, CDR1 is SGHNT and CDR2 is YYREEE (reference sequence). The CDR3 has 17 amino acids. Unmatched junction bases numbered 8, after V lost 0 bases and J lost 3 bases. The DNA of the CDR3 is TGTGCCAGCAGCTTGGGTGGGGCAGCGGGAGACTACAATGAGCAGTTCTTC. Translation gives CASSLGGAAGDYNEQFF. Combining the CDR3 with reference TRBV5-4 and TRBJ2-1 gives the whole variable domain ETGVTQSPTHLIKTRGQQVTLRCSSQSGHNTVSWYQQALGQGPQFIFQYYREEENGRGNFPPRFSGLQFPNYSSELNVNALELDDSALYLCASSLGGAAGDYNEQFFGPGTRLTVL.

This chain joins TRBV2 and TRBJ1-2; 7 positions agree with TRBD1. V dropped 2 bases and J dropped 4; count of bases not matched to a gene: 7. The length of the CDR3 is 15 residues. Germline CDR1 reads SNHLY; CDR2 reads FYNNEI. In nucleotides, the CDR3 is TGTGCCAGCAGTGAAAACGACAGGGAAACCTATGGCTACACCTTC. Translated: CASSENDRETYGYTF.

The V and J genes are TRBV5-1 and TRBJ2-3; D perhaps matches TRBD1 (5 bases). The length of the CDR3 is 15 residues. Per germline, CDR1 SGHRS and CDR2 YFSETQ. Trimming removed 1 base from V and 2 bases from J, with 11 bases in between. In nucleotides, the CDR3 is TGCGCCAGCAGCTTGACGGACACCTACACAGATACGCAGTATTTT. It codes for CASSLTDTYTDTQYF.

The chain carries TRBV29-1 and TRBJ1-1; D is undetermined. The CDR3 sequence is 14 residues long. Germline V lookup: CDR1 SQVTM, CDR2 ANQGSEA. Trimming removed 4 bases from V and 1 base from J, with 13 bases in between. DNA of the CDR3: TGCAGCGTTGGCCTCGGGGTAGCGAACACTGAAGCTTTCTTT. Translation: CSVGLGVANTEAFF.

This clone was seen a single time. This chain links TRBV7-8 with TRBJ2-5; possible D gene TRBD2, 5 bases. The germline V gene has CDR1 SGHVS and CDR2 FQNEAQ. This CDR3 has 13 residues. V lost 1 base and J 8 bases, leaving 11 bases between the germline ends. The CDR3 region has the DNA TGTGCCAGCAGCTTAGGGGGAGAGCGCACCCAGTACTTC. It yields the protein CASSLGGERTQYF.

V and J are TRBV29-1 and TRBJ2-7; possibly TRBD1 for D (5 bases). The V end lost 3 bases, the J end lost 4 bases, and 13 bases lay between the germline ends. The CDR3 is 13 residues long. Germline V gives CDR1 SQVTM, CDR2 ANQGSEA. The CDR3 coding sequence is TGCAGCGTTGATCCCAGGGATTGGTACGAGCAGTACTTC. This sequence encodes CSVDPRDWYEQYF.